The clone carrying this T cell receptor beta chain was counted many times. The antigen remains undetermined. Genomic DNA, serving as template, underwent TCR beta VDJ and CDR3 profiling. MiXCR, applied by TCRdb to the reads, yields one record per CDR3 protein. The sample records around 400,000 distinct CDR3 sequences, about two thirds being singletons. From germline, CDR1 is SGHTS and CDR2 YDEGEE. The CDR3 sequence is 13 residues long. V lost 1 base and J lost 8, with 10 bases in between. The data were obtained in a study of CD8+CD57+ T cells in acquired aplastic anemia. As for the study in general: When averaged, DNA from sorted CD4+ and CD8+ cells came to approximately 3.2 ug. An average of roughly 10 million reads for CD4+ cells was obtained from healthy donors.

Study-level results: Any difference that existed in CD8+ Simpson's diversity between patients and controls was not significant. Patients and controls turned out to have 25 to 35 CD8+ CDR3 sequences in common.

The chain couples TRBV5-8 to TRBJ2-1; D possibly corresponds to TRBD2 (6 bases). The sample comprised sorted CD4+, CD8+, or CD8+CD57+ T cells (not recorded which) from PBMCs. The sequence was obtained from a human donor in good health, serving as a control. CDR3 sequence: CASSLRGVHEQFF. DNA for the CDR3: TGTGCCAGCAGCTTGCGCGGGGTACATGAGCAGTTCTTC. The whole variable domain, remainder taken from reference TRBV5-8 and TRBJ2-1, is EAGVTQSPTHLIKTRGQQATLRCSPISGHTSVYWYQQALGLGLQFLLWYDEGEERNRGNFPPRFSGRQFPNYSSELNVNALELEDSALYLCASSLRGVHEQFFGPGTRLTVL.